These 11 T cell receptor beta chains were all obtained from the same sample, sequenced in a study of cytomegalovirus exposure and HLA in healthy donors. With 60 Vbeta and 13 Jbeta primers, the PCR was carried out. Here immunoSEQ multiplex PCR was the method, and the copy in TCRdb shows in-frame clones only, minus some. The sample lists 150,000 to 200,000 clones; about 72% were seen once. Sequences were obtained from PBMCs. The receptor set was obtained from a human donor in good health.

V gene TRBV12-5 combines with J gene TRBJ1-1, with 9 bases matching TRBD1. There are 15 residues in the CDR3. Per germline, CDR1 LGHNT and CDR2 FRNRAP. Trimming removed 4 bases from V and 3 bases from J; junction bases left unmatched: 6. In DNA, the CDR3 is TGTGCTAGTGGTTCAAAACAGGGGGCACACACTGAAGCTTTCTTT. Its translation: CASGSKQGAHTEAFF.

This rearrangement joins TRBV11-2 to TRBJ2-7; no clear D gene. Germline CDR1 is SGHAT and CDR2 is FQNNGV. The ends were cut back, 2 bases at V and 3 bases at J, with 8 bases in the middle. The CDR3 covers 13 residues. In DNA form, the CDR3 reads TGTGCCAGCAGCTTATCCCGGGTCTACGAGCAGTACTTC. Its translation: CASSLSRVYEQYF. The entire variable domain, with the rest obtained from reference TRBV11-2 and TRBJ2-7, is as follows: EAGVAQSPRYKIIEKRQSVAFWCNPISGHATLYWYQQILGQGPKLLIQFQNNGVVDDSQLPKDRFSAERLKGVDSTLKIQPAKLEDSAVYLCASSLSRVYEQYFGPGTRLTVT.

The chain recombines TRBV5-4 with TRBJ1-4; the D is unclear. Trimming took 7 bases from V and 4 from J, leaving 17 bases between them. CDR3 size: 15 residues. From germline, CDR1 is SGHNT and CDR2 YYREEE (reference sequence). For the CDR3, the DNA is TGTGCCAGCGCTACATGGTCGGGTAGTAATGAAAAACTGTTTTTT. Translating it yields CASATWSGSNEKLFF.

The chain recombines TRBV7-2 with TRBJ1-5; D perhaps matches TRBD1 (6 bases). The germline V and J ends were trimmed by 4 bases and 2 bases, with 12 bases remaining between them. This CDR3 is 15 amino acids long. CDR1 is SGHTA and CDR2 is FQGNSA in the germline V gene. The CDR3 nucleotides read TGTGCCAGCAGCTCAGGGGTTTTCGGCAATCAGCCCCAGCATTTT. Translated, it gives CASSSGVFGNQPQHF.

This clone was recorded a few times. The gene calls are TRBV5-1 and TRBJ1-4; possible D gene TRBD1, 6 bases. Germline loops: CDR1 SGHRS, CDR2 YFSETQ. The CDR3 is 13 amino acids. With 4 bases removed from V and 7 bases from J, the gap between germline ends came to 11 bases. CDR3 sequence reads: CASSDQGSEKLFF. CDR3 bases: TGCGCCAGCAGCGATCAGGGGAGTGAAAAACTGTTTTTT.

This clone was detected only once. This chain uses TRBV19 with TRBJ1-1, with unresolved D. This CDR3 region has 13 residues. Trimming pared 3 bases from V and 3 bases from J, leaving 8 bases between. The germline gives CDR1 LNHDA, CDR2 SQIVND (reference sequence). The CDR3 loop is CASSISVDTEAFF. The CDR3 coding sequence is TGTGCCAGTAGTATTAGCGTGGACACTGAAGCTTTCTTT.

This clone was observed a handful of times. The chain carries TRBV6-1 and TRBJ2-7; 8 bases map to TRBD1. The germline V gene encodes CDR1 MNHNS and CDR2 SASEGT. The CDR3 loop spans 13 amino acids. V dropped 6 bases and J dropped 5; count of bases not matched to a gene: 6. The CDR3 spells CASRKDRDDEQYF. CDR3 nucleotides: TGTGCCAGCAGAAAGGACAGGGACGACGAGCAGTACTTC.

Only a few counts were recorded for this clone. The chain combines TRBV19 with TRBJ2-5, with D possibly matching TRBD1 (6 bases). The germline V gene has CDR1 LNHDA and CDR2 SQIVND (reference sequence). This CDR3 region has 14 residues. Trimming left V 5 bases short and J 4 bases short, with 14 bases between. This chain's CDR3 is CASSSLSRGETQYF. CDR3 DNA sequence: TGTGCCAGTAGTTCTTTGTCCAGGGGAGAGACCCAGTACTTC.

V and J are TRBV6-1 and TRBJ2-5; 8 bases align to TRBD1. V shed 8 bases and J 2 bases; nucleotides not matched to a gene: 7. CDR1 and CDR2 from the germline V gene are MNHNS and SASEGT. The CDR3 totals 14 residues. The CDR3 DNA follows: TGTGCCAGCCGCCTTGACAGGGGTCAAGAGACCCAGTACTTC. Its protein is CASRLDRGQETQYF.

J is TRBJ1-5 and V is TRBV19; D unclear. V was clipped by 7 bases and J by 12 bases, with 19 bases between them. Germline V CDR1 and CDR2: LNHDA, SQIVND (reference sequence). This CDR3 spans 13 amino acids. The CDR3: CASTQATVDYQHF. The CDR3 DNA sequence: TGTGCCAGTACTCAGGCAACGGTCGACTACCAGCATTTT.

The CDR3, as DNA: TGTGCCAGCAGCGGGGGCCCAGGGTTTGGGTACGAGCAGTACTTC. Translation: CASSGGPGFGYEQYF. The chain has TRBV9 and TRBJ2-7; tentatively, D is TRBD1 (5 bases). Germline CDR1 and CDR2: SGDLS and YYNGEE. Trimming removed 3 bases from V and 4 bases from J, with 17 bases in between. The CDR3 totals 15 residues.